Listed below are T cell receptor beta chains from one sample, sequenced in a study of cytomegalovirus exposure and HLA in healthy donors. Sequencing used immunoSEQ multiplex PCR; TCRdb keeps in-frame clones, though not all of them. The sample shows some 140,000 clones, more than 70% of them seen only once. The sequencing sample was made of PBMCs. All receptors derive from a man aged 45 to 65 in good health and CMV-seropositive. Both conserved end residues are part of each CDR3. D genes are given only for firm matches. For some rows the clone size is stated as once, few or many, or as a class when expanded; others skip it.

-,TRBJ2-7,-,TRBV2,TGTGCCAGCACGACAGGATGGAGATCCTACGAGCAGTACTTC,CASTTGWRSYEQYF
-,TRBJ1-2,-,TRBV7-5,TGTGTCAGAAGCTGTGGGGCGGCCTCAGCTAACTATGGCTACACCTTC,CVRSCGAASANYGYTF
-,TRBJ2-2,TRBD2,TRBV7-2,TGTGCCAGCAGCTTAACTAGCGGGAGGGCCGGCGGGGAGCTGTTTTTT,CASSLTSGRAGGELFF
-,TRBJ2-1,TRBD1,TRBV6-1,TGTGCCAGCAGTCCCACAGGGGGTCAGGCCCATGAGCAGTTCTTC,CASSPTGGQAHEQFF
-,TRBJ2-7,-,TRBV2,TGTGCCAGCAGGGAATCCAGGGCCCAGTACTTC,CASRESRAQYF
-,TRBJ2-7,-,TRBV6-6,TGTGCCAGCAGTTCGGTCCTCTACGAGCAGTACTTC,CASSSVLYEQYF
few,TRBJ2-3,TRBD2,TRBV5-1,TGCGCCAGCAGCTTGGGTAGCGGGAGCACAGATACGCAGTATTTT,CASSLGSGSTDTQYF
-,TRBJ2-6,TRBD2,TRBV2,TGTGCCAGCAGAACTAGCGGGGCTCTCTCTGGGGCCAACGTCCTGACTTTC,CASRTSGALSGANVLTF
-,TRBJ2-2,-,TRBV2,TGTGCCAGCAAGGGTGGGGGGGGCGGAGCGAACACCGGGGAGCTGTTTTTT,CASKGGGGGANTGELFF
-,TRBJ1-3,TRBD1,TRBV19,TGTGCCAGTAGCTTGGACAGGGCCACTGGAAACACCATATATTTT,CASSLDRATGNTIYF
-,TRBJ2-6,-,TRBV19,TGTGCCAGTAGTGTAGCCCTCCCTGGGGCCAACGTCCTGACTTTC,CASSVALPGANVLTF
-,TRBJ1-4,-,TRBV5-4,TGTGCCAGCAGCTATGCAGGGCCTGGGAGGGAAAAACTGTTTTTT,CASSYAGPGREKLFF
-,TRBJ2-3,TRBD2,TRBV29-1,TGCAGCGCCCTAGCGGGGGGGCAGGGTACGCAGTATTTT,CSALAGGQGTQYF
-,TRBJ2-1,-,TRBV19,TGTGCCAGTAGTATGAGAGGCCACGGGGACAATGAGCAGTTCTTC,CASSMRGHGDNEQFF
-,TRBJ2-2,TRBD2,TRBV7-2,TGTGCCAGCAGCTTAGCCCTAGCGGGCGGGGAGCTGTTTTTT,CASSLALAGGELFF
-,TRBJ2-1,-,TRBV5-1,TGCGCCAGCAGCCTCGGACAGCAGATCAATGAGCAGTTCTTC,CASSLGQQINEQFF
-,TRBJ2-1,-,TRBV15,TGTGCCACCAGCGGACCGGAGGCCAGCTCCTACAATGAGCAGTTCTTC,CATSGPEASSYNEQFF
-,TRBJ2-7,-,TRBV25-1,TGTGCCAGCAGCCCCCGGCCAGGGCCCTACGAGCAGTACTTC,CASSPRPGPYEQYF
-,TRBJ2-7,TRBD1,TRBV18,TGTGCCAGCTCACCACAAAGGGGACAGGGGAGAGACGAGCAGTACTTC,CASSPQRGQGRDEQYF
-,TRBJ1-5,TRBD1,TRBV5-1,TGCGCCAGCAGCACGGGACAGGGCAATCAGCCCCAGCATTTT,CASSTGQGNQPQHF
few,TRBJ1-2,TRBD1,TRBV7-8,TGTGCCAGCAGCTTAGATCGCCAGGGGGATAGAGGCTACACCTTC,CASSLDRQGDRGYTF
-,TRBJ2-5,-,TRBV5-1,TGCGCCAGCAGCTTGGGAGGGATTGGAGAGACCCAGTACTTC,CASSLGGIGETQYF
few,TRBJ2-7,TRBD2,TRBV5-1,TGCGCCAGCAGCTTGGAAGCGGGAGGCTACGAGCAGTACTTC,CASSLEAGGYEQYF
-,TRBJ2-1,TRBD2,TRBV7-9,TGTTCCAGCGGGGGACTAGCGGGGCCCAATGAGCAGTTCTTC,CSSGGLAGPNEQFF
-,TRBJ2-7,TRBD1,TRBV6-5,TGTGCCAGCAGGGGGACAGGGATGAACGAGCAGTACTTC,CASRGTGMNEQYF
-,TRBJ2-3,-,TRBV11-2,TGTGCCAGCAGCTTAGAAGGAGGTACGCAGTATTTT,CASSLEGGTQYF
-,TRBJ2-5,TRBD2,TRBV7-2,TGTGCCAGCAGCTTAATAGGTGCGGGAGCAGGAGAGACCCAGTACTTC,CASSLIGAGAGETQYF
-,TRBJ2-7,-,TRBV18,TGTGCCAGCTCACCATCGGGTCTGATCTACGAGCAGTACTTC,CASSPSGLIYEQYF
once,TRBJ2-5,TRBD2,TRBV4-3,TGCGCCAGCAGCCAAGGGCTAGCGGGCCAGGCAGCCCAGTACTTC,CASSQGLAGQAAQYF
-,TRBJ1-2,TRBD1,TRBV6-5,TGTGCCAGCAGGCTGACAGGGGGCTCTGGCTACACCTTC,CASRLTGGSGYTF
-,TRBJ2-1,TRBD1,TRBV5-1,TGCGCCAGCAGCTTACGGGGAGACAGGGGCAATGAGCAGTTCTTC,CASSLRGDRGNEQFF
-,TRBJ1-4,TRBD1,TRBV14,TGTGCCAGCAGCCAGTATGGGACAGATAATGAAAAACTGTTTTTT,CASSQYGTDNEKLFF
-,TRBJ2-3,-,TRBV19,TGTGCCAGTACCGGGAGAGACAAAACAGATACGCAGTATTTT,CASTGRDKTDTQYF
once,TRBJ2-3,-,TRBV4-2,TGTGCCAGCAGCCATCGATTGAGGGATACGCAGTATTTT,CASSHRLRDTQYF
-,TRBJ2-3,-,TRBV5-1,TGCGCCAGCAGCTCCGGACAGAGTAGCACAGATACGCAGTATTTT,CASSSGQSSTDTQYF
-,TRBJ2-1,TRBD2,TRBV2,TGTGCCAGCAGTTGGGGGGGGGAGAGGGTCTACAATGAGCAGTTCTTC,CASSWGGERVYNEQFF
few,TRBJ1-2,TRBD1,TRBV15,TGTGCCACCAGCAGAGGGAACAGGGGTGGAGGCGATGGCTACACCTTC,CATSRGNRGGGDGYTF
-,TRBJ1-2,-,TRBV28,TGTGCCAGCAGTTTACCAGGGCTTAACTATGGCTACACCTTC,CASSLPGLNYGYTF
-,TRBJ2-7,-,TRBV7-6,TGTGCCAGCAGCTTAGCGCAGGGAACCTACGAGCAGTACTTC,CASSLAQGTYEQYF
-,TRBJ1-5,-,TRBV7-2,TGTGCCAGCAGCCCGGGGGGGGGCTTCCACGACCAGCCCCAGCATTTT,CASSPGGGFHDQPQHF
once,TRBJ2-7,TRBD1,TRBV12-5,TGTGCTAGTGGTTTGGGGGACAGGGGTTCCTACGAGCAGTACTTC,CASGLGDRGSYEQYF
-,TRBJ2-7,TRBD2,TRBV4-2,TGTGCCAGCAGCAGCGGGGGGGTGGGCTCCTACGAGCAGTACTTC,CASSSGGVGSYEQYF
few,TRBJ2-5,-,TRBV5-1,TGCGCCAGCAGCCCGGGTGCGGGAAGGGAGACCCAGTACTTC,CASSPGAGRETQYF
few,TRBJ2-3,TRBD1,TRBV27,TGTGCCAGCAGTTGGACAGGGGCCGCCCGCACAGATACGCAGTATTTT,CASSWTGAARTDTQYF
-,TRBJ2-1,TRBD2,TRBV7-2,TGTGCCAGCAGCTTAGTCAGGGCGGGGGAGGGGTATGAGCAGTTCTTC,CASSLVRAGEGYEQFF
-,TRBJ1-5,TRBD1,TRBV28,TGTGCCAGCAGTTCGGCGGACAGGGACGGTCAGCCCCAGCATTTT,CASSSADRDGQPQHF
-,TRBJ1-3,-,TRBV11-3,TGTGCCAGCAGTCTTAACGGACAACTGAGTGGAAACACCATATATTTT,CASSLNGQLSGNTIYF
few,TRBJ2-1,TRBD2,TRBV25-1,TGTGCCAGCCCTAGCGGGAGGGACAATGAGCAGTTCTTC,CASPSGRDNEQFF
-,TRBJ1-2,-,TRBV5-5,TGTGCCAGCAGCTTGGCAGATAACTATGGCTACACCTTC,CASSLADNYGYTF
-,TRBJ2-2,-,TRBV14,TGTGCCAGCAGCCGTTCCCGGAACACCGGGGAGCTGTTTTTT,CASSRSRNTGELFF
-,TRBJ2-1,-,TRBV27,TGTGCCAGCAGTTTAGGGGGGAAAAATGAGCAGTTCTTC,CASSLGGKNEQFF
-,TRBJ2-5,TRBD1,TRBV27,TGTGCCAGCAGTTTCAACAGGGGGCAAGAGACCCAGTACTTC,CASSFNRGQETQYF
-,TRBJ2-1,-,TRBV6-1,TGTGCCAGCAGCGGGACTTACAATGAGCAGTTCTTC,CASSGTYNEQFF
few,TRBJ2-7,TRBD1,TRBV5-4,TGTGCCAGCAGCTCCCGTGGACAGGGTGCCTACGAGCAGTACTTC,CASSSRGQGAYEQYF